These 20 T cell receptor beta chains were sequenced from one sample in a study of blood T cell repertoires in COVID-19. Here immunoSEQ multiplex PCR was the method, and the copy in TCRdb shows in-frame clones only, minus some. Found here are approximately 400,000 clones, roughly 90% of them singletons; the top ten hold 1.2%. Sequencing input: peripheral blood. Source of these receptors: a man between 40 and 49 years old with acute or convalescent COVID-19.

The chain combines TRBV3-1 (or the pseudogene TRBV3-2) with TRBJ1-3, with 8 nucleotides matching TRBD1. Losses at the gene ends were 4 bases for V and 0 bases for J; bases not matched to a gene: 5. This CDR3 region has 16 residues. CDR1 is LGHDT, CDR2 YNNKEL, per germline (reference sequence). This CDR3 is CASSRGTGLSGNTIYF. The CDR3 DNA reads TGTGCCAGCAGCCGTGGGACAGGCCTCTCTGGAAACACCATATATTTT.

This clone was seen just once. The genes are TRBV10-3 and TRBJ2-1; TRBD1 matches 7 bases. CDR1 and CDR2 (germline): ENHRY, SYGVKD. The CDR3 sequence is 17 residues long. The V and J ends lost 3 bases and 4 bases, in that order; junction bases with no gene match: 12. The CDR3: CAISESATGMQYNEQFF. The CDR3 DNA follows: TGTGCCATCAGTGAATCGGCGACAGGGATGCAATACAATGAGCAGTTCTTC.

This chain uses TRBV9 with TRBJ1-1; TRBD1 aligns across 11 bases. Germline V CDR1 and CDR2: SGDLS, YYNGEE. With 4 bases clipped from V and 5 bases from J, the junction kept 7 bases outside the gene matches. The CDR3 is 15 amino acids. CDR3 nucleotides: TGTGCCAGCAGCCCGCGGACAGGGGGCTATACTGAAGCTTTCTTT. It yields the protein CASSPRTGGYTEAFF.

The chain is built from TRBV4-3 and TRBJ1-6; no reliable D call. Germline-derived CDR1 and CDR2 are LGHNA and YSLEER. The CDR3 length is 17 residues. Deletions cut 2 bases from V and 0 bases from J, with 11 bases between. For the CDR3, the DNA is TGCGCCAGCAGCCAATTTTTCGTTAGCTCCTATAATTCACCCCTCCACTTT. This codes for CASSQFFVSSYNSPLHF.

The chain uses TRBV5-1 and TRBJ2-2; 7 bases are shared with TRBD1. The ends lost 4 bases at V and 3 bases at J; junction bases unmatched: 12. Per the germline V gene, CDR1 is SGHRS and CDR2 is YFSETQ. This CDR3 comprises 17 residues. CDR3 protein: CASSPHDRDKDTGELFF. The CDR3 nucleotides read TGCGCCAGCAGCCCACACGACAGGGATAAAGACACCGGGGAGCTGTTTTTT.

Only one count was recorded for this clone. The V call is TRBV25-1, the J call TRBJ1-1; the D is unclear. Germline V CDR1 and CDR2: MGHDK, SYGVNS. CDR3 length: 12 amino acids. Trimming left V 5 bases short and J 0 bases short, with 4 bases between. The CDR3 spells CASSIMNTEAFF. The CDR3 DNA reads TGTGCCAGCAGTATAATGAACACTGAAGCTTTCTTT. The full variable domain, rest sourced from reference TRBV25-1 and TRBJ1-1, is EADIYQTPRYLVIGTGKKITLECSQTMGHDKMYWYQQDPGMELHLIHYSYGVNSTEKGDLSSESTVSRIRTEHFPLTLESARPSHTSQYLCASSIMNTEAFFGQGTRLTVV.

The chain's CDR3 is CASSLPSGRTFF. The CDR3 bases are TGTGCCAGCAGCCTCCCCAGCGGGAGAACGTTCTTC. The chain recombines TRBV3-1 (or the pseudogene TRBV3-2) with TRBJ2-1; 8 nucleotides agree with TRBD2. The CDR3 consists of 12 residues. Trimming at V came to 4 bases and at J to 15 bases, leaving 8 bases not matched to a gene. In germline, CDR1 is LGHDT, CDR2 YNNKEL (reference sequence).

This sequence joins TRBV7-2 and TRBJ1-2; 7 nucleotides line up with TRBD1. The CDR3 covers 15 residues. Germline V CDR1 and CDR2: SGHTA, FQGNSA. Germline trimming cut 5 bases from V and 2 bases from J; bases unmatched to any gene: 8. CDR3 coding DNA: TGTGCCAGCAGCAAGACGGGGACAGAGAACTATGGCTACACCTTC. Its translation is CASSKTGTENYGYTF. Full variable domain (remainder filled in from reference TRBV7-2 and TRBJ1-2): GAGVSQSPSNKVTEKGKDVELRCDPISGHTALYWYRQSLGQGLEFLIYFQGNSAPDKSGLPSDRFSAERTGGSVSTLTIQRTQQEDSAVYLCASSKTGTENYGYTFGSGTRLTVV.

This chain joins TRBV7-2 and TRBJ1-4; no clear D gene. Germline CDR1 reads SGHTA; CDR2 reads FQGNSA. The CDR3 spans 15 residues. Trimming shortened V by 5 bases and J by 6 bases, and 16 bases separated the two germline ends. The CDR3: CASSQGWRRDEKLFF. In DNA, the CDR3 is TGTGCCAGCAGCCAAGGTTGGAGAAGAGATGAAAAACTGTTTTTT.

V gene TRBV11-1 combines with J gene TRBJ1-1; TRBD1 matches at 7 bases. Germline CDR1 SGHAT, CDR2 FQDESV (reference sequence). This CDR3 contains 14 residues. Trimming removed 5 bases from V and 2 bases from J; junction bases left unmatched: 5. The CDR3 coding sequence is TGTGCCAGCAGCGTCAACAGGGGAAACACTGAAGCTTTCTTT. Amino acids: CASSVNRGNTEAFF.

The count of this clone is one. The chain joins TRBV5-1 to TRBJ2-5; perhaps TRBD1 as D (5 bases). The CDR3 length is 13 residues. V was pared by 4 bases and J by 1 base, with 8 bases between. Germline-derived CDR1 and CDR2 are SGHRS and YFSETQ. CDR3 bases: TGCGCCAGCAGCAGCCAGGGCCAAGAGACCCAGTACTTC. This sequence encodes CASSSQGQETQYF.

Here the CDR3 reads CASSLKTGAVADTQYF. The CDR3 DNA reads as TGCGCCAGCAGCTTGAAGACAGGGGCCGTCGCAGATACGCAGTATTTT. V and J are TRBV5-1 and TRBJ2-3; 8 positions match TRBD1. Germline V gene data show CDR1 as SGHRS and CDR2 as YFSETQ. The ends lost 1 base at V and 4 bases at J; junction bases unmatched: 8. The CDR3 totals 16 residues. Full variable domain (rest looked up from reference TRBV5-1 and TRBJ2-3): KAGVTQTPRYLIKTRGQQVTLSCSPISGHRSVSWYQQTPGQGLQFLFEYFSETQRNKGNFPGRFSGRQFSNSRSEMNVSTLELGDSALYLCASSLKTGAVADTQYFGPGTRLTVL.

The chain employs TRBV3-1 (or the pseudogene TRBV3-2) and TRBJ2-1, with 10 positions matching TRBD2. V lost 5 bases to trimming and J lost 5 bases; unmatched junction nucleotides: 12. Germline assignment: CDR1 LGHDT and CDR2 YNNKEL (reference sequence). The CDR3 has 17 residues. The CDR3 sequence: CASSFGAMGLANNEQFF. CDR3 bases: TGTGCCAGCAGCTTTGGGGCCATGGGACTAGCGAACAATGAGCAGTTCTTC.

The chain carries TRBV6-1 and TRBJ1-2; unclear D gene. The CDR3 extends over 14 amino acids. Trimming shortened V by 2 bases and J by 0 bases, and 7 bases separated the two germline ends. CDR1 is MNHNS and CDR2 is SASEGT in the germline V gene. This CDR3 reads CASSEWRANYGYTF. CDR3 nucleotide sequence: TGTGCCAGCAGTGAATGGAGGGCTAACTATGGCTACACCTTC.

The CDR3 nucleotides are TGTGCCAGCAGCTTAGCTCAGGGGGCTATGTATGGCTACACCTTC. Residues: CASSLAQGAMYGYTF. The chain carries TRBV7-6 and TRBJ1-2; TRBD1 aligns across 8 bases. The CDR3 has 15 amino acids. Germline assignment: CDR1 SGHVS and CDR2 FNYEAQ. The junction had 5 bases not matched to a gene; V was cut back by 0 bases and J by 5 bases.

The genes are TRBV2 and TRBJ1-1; 8 bases are a match to TRBD1. V dropped 1 base and J dropped 8; count of bases not matched to a gene: 6. The CDR3 is 14 amino acids. CDR1 is SNHLY and CDR2 is FYNNEI in the germline V gene. For the CDR3, the DNA is TGTGCCAGCAGTGAAGAAGGGACAGGTGGCGAAGCTTTCTTT. This gives the protein CASSEEGTGGEAFF.

The chain carries TRBV30 and TRBJ2-2; possible D gene TRBD2, 6 bases. The CDR3 contains 15 residues. Trimming removed 5 bases at V and 3 bases at J, with 16 bases between. Per germline, CDR1 GTSNPN and CDR2 SVGIG (reference sequence). CDR3 bases: TGTGCCTGGGAGGGAGGAGGGGCCTACACCGGGGAGCTGTTTTTT. It translates to CAWEGGGAYTGELFF.

J is TRBJ2-1 and V is TRBV7-9, with a tentative D call TRBD1 (6 bases). Germline lookup yields CDR1 SEHNR and CDR2 FQNEAQ (reference sequence). The CDR3 loop spans 15 amino acids. The germline V and J ends were trimmed by 5 bases and 2 bases, with 13 bases remaining between them. The CDR3 DNA follows: TGTGCCAGCAGCACCCGGGACAACCCCTACAATGAGCAGTTCTTC. Protein: CASSTRDNPYNEQFF. Full variable domain (missing parts from reference TRBV7-9 and TRBJ2-1): DTGVSQNPRHKITKRGQNVTFRCDPISEHNRLYWYRQTLGQGPEFLTYFQNEAQLEKSRLLSDRFSAERPKGSFSTLEIQRTEQGDSAMYLCASSTRDNPYNEQFFGPGTRLTVL.

The rearrangement uses TRBV27 and TRBJ2-7, with 7 bases identical to TRBD2. The CDR3 has 13 residues. Germline V CDR1 and CDR2: MNHEY, SMNVEV (reference sequence). The V segment lost 2 bases and the J segment 4 bases; nucleotides outside the gene matches: 2. DNA for the CDR3: TGTGCCAGCAGTTTAAGGGAGGGGTACGAGCAGTACTTC. Protein sequence: CASSLREGYEQYF.

The CDR3 here is CASSYRSSGTGELFF. The CDR3 region has the DNA TGTGCCAGCAGTTACCGGTCTAGCGGGACCGGGGAGCTGTTTTTT. This chain joins TRBV6-2 or TRBV6-3 and TRBJ2-2; TRBD2 aligns across 8 bases. V lost 2 bases to trimming and J lost 5 bases; unmatched junction nucleotides: 4. In germline, CDR1 is MNHEY, CDR2 SVGEGT. The CDR3 totals 15 residues.